A single sample gave rise to the 30 T cell receptor beta chains below, sequenced in a study of blood T cell repertoires in COVID-19. Sequenced by immunoSEQ multiplex PCR; TCRdb stores in-frame clones only, minus some. Among about 130,000 clones listed, roughly 79% were seen once. The sequenced material came from peripheral blood. These receptors came from a man older than 75 with acute or convalescent COVID-19.

The chain uses TRBV4-3 and TRBJ2-7; 11 nucleotides align to TRBD1. This CDR3 comprises 14 residues. The trim removed 4 bases at V and 6 bases at J, leaving 5 bases unmatched. Germline CDR1 LGHNA, CDR2 YSLEER. The CDR3 DNA follows: TGCGCCAGCAGCCCCCGGGACAGGGGGGCCGAGCAGTACTTC. Amino acids: CASSPRDRGAEQYF.

The gene calls are TRBV24-1 and TRBJ1-6, with TRBD1 identical over 9 bases. The CDR3 totals 15 residues. Trimming took 4 bases from V and 9 from J; bases not matched to a gene: 6. From germline, CDR1 is KGHDR and CDR2 SFDVKD. This CDR3 reads CATSDWGQGGSPLHF. In DNA, the CDR3 is TGTGCCACCAGTGACTGGGGACAGGGAGGTTCACCCCTCCACTTT.

V gene TRBV2 combines with J gene TRBJ1-5; D gene unclear. V lost 1 base and J lost 7, with 8 bases in between. Germline CDR1 reads SNHLY; CDR2 reads FYNNEI. The CDR3 totals 13 residues. CDR3 nucleotide sequence: TGTGCCAGCAGTGAAGATACGGGGCAGCCCCAGCATTTT. Translation gives CASSEDTGQPQHF.

This clone was detected a few times. The V call is TRBV5-1, the J call TRBJ2-2, with 9 bases matching TRBD1. The CDR3 has 13 residues. Trimming took 4 bases from V and 11 from J; bases not matched to a gene: 6. Germline-derived CDR1 and CDR2 are SGHRS and YFSETQ. CDR3 nucleotide sequence: TGCGCCAGCAGCGACCGGGACAGGGTCGAGCTGTTTTTT. This codes for CASSDRDRVELFF.

This clone was recorded many times. For the CDR3, the DNA is TGTGCCAGCAGCTTGCAGCGGGGGGGTATCGGGAACACCGGGGAGCTGTTTTTT. Protein: CASSLQRGGIGNTGELFF. The chain employs TRBV7-9 and TRBJ2-2, with 10 bases lining up with TRBD2. This CDR3 is built from 18 residues. CDR1 is SEHNR and CDR2 is FQNEAQ in the germline V gene (reference sequence). After removal of 3 bases from V and 1 base from J, the junction contained 8 bases not matched to a gene. Full variable domain (rest looked up from reference TRBV7-9 and TRBJ2-2): DTGVSQNPRHKITKRGQNVTFRCDPISEHNRLYWYRQTLGQGPEFLTYFQNEAQLEKSRLLSDRFSAERPKGSFSTLEIQRTEQGDSAMYLCASSLQRGGIGNTGELFFGEGSRLTVL.

This clone was recorded once. This rearrangement joins TRBV16 to TRBJ1-5, with 9 bases lining up with TRBD1. The V gene's germline CDR1 is KGHSY and CDR2 FQNENV. After removal of 6 bases from V and 8 bases from J, the junction contained 8 bases not matched to a gene. CDR3 size: 14 residues. The CDR3 protein is CASSSDRGNEPQHF. DNA of the CDR3: TGTGCCAGCAGTTCCGACAGGGGGAACGAGCCCCAGCATTTT.

V and J are TRBV6-2 or TRBV6-3 and TRBJ1-5, with D possibly matching TRBD1 (5 bases). There are 13 residues in the CDR3. Deletions cut 5 bases from V and 9 bases from J, with 14 bases between. CDR1 MNHEY and CDR2 SVGEGT come from the germline V gene. CDR3 DNA sequence: TGTGCCAGCAGTACGGGACTCCGATCGCCCCAGCATTTT. Its protein is CASSTGLRSPQHF.

As DNA, the CDR3 is TGTGCCAGCAGCCCAGGCGGGTCGCTCATGAACACTGAAGCTTTCTTT. It encodes CASSPGGSLMNTEAFF. The V and J genes are TRBV4-2 and TRBJ1-1; D is uncertain. The CDR3 is 16 amino acids. V dropped 4 bases and J dropped 0 bases, with 15 bases sitting between them. CDR1 LGHNA and CDR2 YNFKEQ come from the germline V gene.

V and J are TRBV15 and TRBJ1-5; D gene unclear. Germline CDR1 and CDR2: LNHNV and YYDKDF (reference sequence). V was pared by 1 base and J by 4 bases, with 11 bases between. The CDR3 runs 15 residues. The CDR3: CATSRGSGRNQPQHF. The CDR3 DNA follows: TGTGCCACCAGCAGAGGTTCAGGCCGAAATCAGCCCCAGCATTTT.

The CDR3 nucleotides read TGTGCCAGCAGTTCGGCAGGGGAGAGGGACGAGCAGTACTTC. As protein: CASSSAGERDEQYF. The J gene is TRBJ2-7, the V gene TRBV28; D possibly corresponds to TRBD1 (6 bases). CDR1 MDHEN and CDR2 SYDVKM come from the germline V gene. This CDR3 is 14 amino acids long. V lost 4 bases to trimming and J lost 5 bases, with 15 bases between them.

The V call is TRBV10-3, the J call TRBJ2-2; TRBD1 agrees at 9 bases. CDR3 length equals 14 residues. Germline CDR1 and CDR2: ENHRY and SYGVKD. V trimming: 8 bases; J trimming: 3 bases; junction bases outside the gene matches: 4. The CDR3 sequence: CAIGRDRDTGELFF. The CDR3 DNA reads as TGTGCCATCGGCCGGGACAGGGACACCGGGGAGCTGTTTTTT.

This chain links TRBV6-1 with TRBJ2-2; D is perhaps TRBD2 (6 bases). V gave up 2 bases and J gave up 6 bases, with 10 bases separating them. The CDR3 has 14 residues. Per germline, CDR1 MNHNS and CDR2 SASEGT. CDR3 in DNA: TGTGCCAGCAGTGAACTGGGGACTGCCGGGGAGCTGTTTTTT. Translation gives CASSELGTAGELFF.

The CDR3 here is CASSLAGTGSYEQYF. The CDR3 nucleotides read TGTGCCAGCAGTTTGGCAGGAACCGGCTCATACGAGCAGTACTTC. The genes are TRBV27 and TRBJ2-7; D is unresolved. The germline V gene has CDR1 MNHEY and CDR2 SMNVEV (reference sequence). CDR3 length: 15 residues. V lost 3 bases and J 4 bases, leaving 16 bases between the germline ends.

The chain recombines TRBV24-1 with TRBJ1-5; 10 nucleotides match TRBD1. Looked up from germline, CDR1 is KGHDR and CDR2 is SFDVKD. This CDR3 region has 18 residues. After removal of 0 bases from V and 3 bases from J, the junction contained 7 bases not matched to a gene. The CDR3: CATSDLQGTGVANQPQHF. In DNA, the CDR3 is TGTGCCACCAGTGATTTGCAGGGGACAGGGGTTGCCAATCAGCCCCAGCATTTT.

The rearrangement uses TRBV4-1 and TRBJ2-7; no firm D call. Germline V gene sequence: CDR1 MGHRA, CDR2 YSYEKL. CDR3 length: 14 amino acids. Trimming took off 2 bases at V and 1 base at J, with 9 bases between the two ends. CDR3 residues: CASSQFDISYEQYF. CDR3 coding DNA: TGCGCCAGCAGCCAATTTGACATTTCCTACGAGCAGTACTTC.

This clone appeared once. CDR3 sequence (DNA): TGCGCCAGCAGCTCTTCCTACGAGCAGTACTTC. Residues: CASSSSYEQYF. V gene TRBV5-1 combines with J gene TRBJ2-7; D is uncertain. Per germline, CDR1 SGHRS and CDR2 YFSETQ. CDR3 length equals 11 residues. Trimming took off 3 bases at V and 1 base at J, with 2 bases between the two ends.

This clone was observed a single time. V gene TRBV2 combines with J gene TRBJ2-7, with TRBD2 matching 11 bases. With V trimmed by 4 bases and J by 2 bases, 7 bases remained unmatched. The CDR3 extends over 16 amino acids. Germline V gene lookup returns CDR1 SNHLY and CDR2 FYNNEI. The CDR3, as DNA: TGTGCCAGCAGTGTGTCTAGCGGGGGGACACCCTACGAGCAGTACTTC. Protein: CASSVSSGGTPYEQYF.

The table lists this clone with a few counts. The chain uses TRBV5-1 and TRBJ1-6; 8 bases fit TRBD1. V was clipped by 2 bases and J by 7 bases; unmatched bases: 5. In germline, CDR1 is SGHRS, CDR2 YFSETQ. This CDR3 region has 15 residues. As DNA, the CDR3 is TGCGCCAGCAGCTTCGGGACAGGTCCGAATTCACCCCTCCACTTT. Its translation is CASSFGTGPNSPLHF.

V is TRBV18 and J is TRBJ1-1; no definite D call. Per the germline V gene, CDR1 is KGHSH and CDR2 is LQKENI. CDR3 length: 15 amino acids. V was shortened by 5 bases and J by 1 base, with 14 bases between the two germline ends. This CDR3 is CASSSSRVSNTEAFF. The CDR3 bases are TGTGCCAGCTCATCATCCCGGGTTTCGAACACTGAAGCTTTCTTT.

This clone was detected once. The rearrangement links TRBV7-9 to TRBJ2-7, with 8 bases matching TRBD1. CDR3 length: 13 amino acids. The V and J ends lost 5 bases and 6 bases, in that order; junction bases with no gene match: 6. Per germline, CDR1 SEHNR and CDR2 FQNEAQ (reference sequence). The CDR3 protein is CASSLRTGLEQYF. For the CDR3, the DNA is TGTGCCAGCAGCCTCCGGACAGGGCTCGAGCAGTACTTC.

The rearrangement links TRBV3-1 (or the pseudogene TRBV3-2) to TRBJ2-2; 9 bases are a match to TRBD1. Per the germline V gene, CDR1 is LGHDT and CDR2 is YNNKEL (reference sequence). The CDR3 length is 16 residues. The junction had 8 bases not matched to a gene; V was cut back by 4 bases and J by 5 bases. The CDR3 region has the DNA TGTGCCAGCAGCCCCGAGCTCGGACAGGGGACCGGGGAGCTGTTTTTT. Amino acids: CASSPELGQGTGELFF.

The CDR3 nucleotides are TGTGCCAGCGGGATCCGGCGGGGGGACTATGGCTACACCTTC. The encoded protein is CASGIRRGDYGYTF. This sequence joins TRBV27 and TRBJ1-2; perhaps TRBD1 as D (5 bases). This CDR3 spans 14 amino acids. Looked up from germline, CDR1 is MNHEY and CDR2 is SMNVEV (reference sequence). Trimming shortened V by 8 bases and J by 3 bases, and 16 bases separated the two germline ends.

The V call is TRBV10-2, the J call TRBJ2-6, with 9 bases identical to TRBD1. V trimming: 7 bases; J trimming: 4 bases; junction bases outside the gene matches: 14. Germline CDR1 is WSHSY and CDR2 is SAAADI. There are 18 residues in the CDR3. The CDR3 sequence: CASKTGTGSLIGANVLTF. The CDR3 DNA reads TGCGCCAGCAAGACCGGGACAGGGTCTTTAATAGGGGCCAACGTCCTGACTTTC.

This clone was detected only once. This rearrangement joins TRBV6-5 to TRBJ2-1; D gene ambiguous. Trimming stripped 6 bases from V and 0 bases from J, with 9 bases between. CDR1 and CDR2 (germline): MNHEY, SVGAGI. The CDR3 is 14 residues long. In nucleotides, the CDR3 is TGTGCCAGCAGCTCCAGAGGCTCCTACAATGAGCAGTTCTTC. It codes for CASSSRGSYNEQFF.

The V and J genes are TRBV30 and TRBJ1-2; 11 bases map to TRBD1. J lost 2 bases, V lost 0 bases, and 14 bases had no gene match. This CDR3 is 19 amino acids long. Germline loops: CDR1 GTSNPN, CDR2 SVGIG (reference sequence). CDR3 region: CAWSVNLGQGGSFNYGYTF. CDR3 in DNA: TGTGCCTGGAGTGTCAACCTGGGACAGGGGGGTTCTTTCAACTATGGCTACACCTTC.

V is TRBV18 and J is TRBJ2-1; TRBD1 agrees at 7 bases. This CDR3 is built from 13 residues. Per the germline V gene, CDR1 is KGHSH and CDR2 is LQKENI. After removal of 2 bases from V and 9 bases from J, the junction contained 4 bases not matched to a gene. CDR3 bases: TGTGCCAGCTCACCAATAGGGGGCCTTGAGCAGTTCTTC. It yields the protein CASSPIGGLEQFF.

V usage is TRBV19 and J usage is TRBJ1-2; D uncertain. V lost 6 bases and J lost 3, with 11 bases in between. Germline CDR1 is LNHDA and CDR2 is SQIVND (reference sequence). CDR3 length equals 13 residues. CDR3 DNA: TGTGCCAGTAGATCTGGGCTGGACTATGGCTACACCTTC. This gives the protein CASRSGLDYGYTF.

The chain has TRBV29-1 and TRBJ1-5; 9 positions match TRBD1. This CDR3 contains 13 residues. V was clipped by 4 bases and J by 5 bases; unmatched bases: 3. From germline, CDR1 is SQVTM and CDR2 ANQGSEA. In DNA, the CDR3 is TGCAGCGTTGGAGACAGGGGGGATCAGCCCCAGCATTTT. Residues: CSVGDRGDQPQHF.

This chain connects TRBV11-3 to TRBJ2-5; the match to TRBD1 covers 7 bases. J lost 1 base, V lost 1 base, and 3 bases had no gene match. Germline V CDR1 and CDR2: SGHNT, YENEEA. CDR3 length: 15 amino acids. The CDR3 region is CASSLGGGSQETQYF. The DNA for the CDR3 is TGTGCCAGCAGCTTAGGAGGGGGCAGCCAAGAGACCCAGTACTTC.

The chain links TRBV29-1 to TRBJ1-5; D remains ambiguous. This CDR3 comprises 13 residues. V lost 7 bases, J lost 4 bases, and 14 bases lay in between. The germline CDR1 and CDR2 sequences are SQVTM and ANQGSEA. CDR3 sequence: CSAATGGNQPQHF. In DNA form, the CDR3 reads TGCAGCGCTGCTACGGGAGGGAATCAGCCCCAGCATTTT. Full variable domain (missing parts from reference TRBV29-1 and TRBJ1-5): SAVISQKPSRDICQRGTSLTIQCQVDSQVTMMFWYRQQPGQSLTLIATANQGSEATYESGFVIDKFPISRPNLTFSTLTVSNMSPEDSSIYLCSAATGGNQPQHFGDGTRLSIL.